This T cell receptor beta chain is from a study of cytomegalovirus exposure and HLA in healthy donors. Both 60 Vbeta primers and 13 Jbeta primers went into the PCR. Sequenced by immunoSEQ multiplex PCR; TCRdb stores in-frame clones only, minus some. The data show about 52,000 clones, around 70% seen once. The CDR3 is 15 residues long. The ends were cut back, 2 bases at V and 0 bases at J, with 10 bases in the middle. From germline, CDR1 is MNHEY and CDR2 SVGAGI. The sample taken for sequencing was PBMCs. This chain connects TRBV6-5 to TRBJ2-5, with D possibly matching TRBD1 (8 bases). The clonotype was recovered from a woman in her 50s in good health and CMV-seronegative. The CDR3 DNA reads TGTGCCAGCAGTTACACAGGGGGGGACCAAGAGACCCAGTACTTC. Amino acid sequence: CASSYTGGDQETQYF.